This T cell receptor (beta chain) appears in the sequencing data of a study of T cell changes during pregnancy in multiple sclerosis. Only in-frame clones appear in the TCRdb table, and some are missing; sequencing was by immunoSEQ multiplex PCR. This sample has tens of thousands of clones, with around 95% found just once. This CDR3 region has 16 residues. J was trimmed by 8 bases and V by 3 bases; bases with no gene match: 5. CDR1 is SGDLS, CDR2 YYNGEE, per germline. The rearrangement links TRBV9 to TRBJ2-1, with 16 bases that match TRBD2. The TCR was taken from a female donor with multiple sclerosis, enrolled in a pregnancy study. The starting material was CD4+ T cells from peripheral blood mononuclear cells, obtained before pregnancy. In DNA form, the CDR3 reads TGTGCCAGCAGCGAGGGACTAGCGGGAGGGTCGCATGAGCAGTTCTTC. Translating it yields CASSEGLAGGSHEQFF.